What follows are 29 T cell receptor beta chains derived from one specimen sequenced in a study of blood T cell repertoires in COVID-19. Sequencing was performed with immunoSEQ multiplex PCR; in TCRdb, only in-frame clones are kept and a portion is missing. The sample lists about 68,000 clones, roughly nine tenths seen once, with 2.5% to 3% in the top ten. Input material: peripheral blood. The source of these receptors is a man aged 50-59 years with acute or convalescent COVID-19.

This clone has just one count. This chain links TRBV5-4 with TRBJ2-1; tentatively, D is TRBD2 (7 bases). The length of the CDR3 is 14 residues. The V end lost 7 bases, the J end lost 4 bases, and 15 bases lay between the germline ends. Germline CDR1 and CDR2: SGHNT and YYREEE (reference sequence). The CDR3 nucleotides are TGTGCCAGCGCACCGGGGGGCAGTTACAATGAGCAGTTCTTC. It codes for CASAPGGSYNEQFF. The complete variable domain, with remaining parts taken from reference TRBV5-4 and TRBJ2-1, reads ETGVTQSPTHLIKTRGQQVTLRCSSQSGHNTVSWYQQALGQGPQFIFQYYREEENGRGNFPPRFSGLQFPNYSSELNVNALELDDSALYLCASAPGGSYNEQFFGPGTRLTVL.

This clone came up once. V gene TRBV5-6 combines with J gene TRBJ1-1, with a weak D call TRBD1 (5 bases). CDR3 size: 14 residues. The V end was cut by 0 bases, the J end by 4 bases, with 10 bases between. Germline-derived CDR1 and CDR2 are SGHDT and YYEEEE. The CDR3 sequence is CASSLAGGGTEAFF. CDR3 nucleotide sequence: TGTGCCAGCAGCTTGGCCGGCGGGGGCACTGAAGCTTTCTTT.

This sequence joins TRBV27 and TRBJ2-1; 10 positions match TRBD2. The CDR3 loop spans 16 amino acids. V was clipped by 5 bases and J by 8 bases; unmatched bases: 12. CDR1 and CDR2 (germline): MNHEY, SMNVEV (reference sequence). CDR3 coding DNA: TGTGCCAGCAGTCCCCTTGCTAGCGGGAGTGGTTATGAGCAGTTCTTC. This gives the protein CASSPLASGSGYEQFF.

This chain joins TRBV5-6 and TRBJ2-7; 10 bases match TRBD2. This CDR3 is 15 amino acids long. The junction had 6 bases not matched to a gene; V was cut back by 2 bases and J by 4 bases. Germline loops: CDR1 SGHDT, CDR2 YYEEEE. In nucleotides, the CDR3 is TGTGCCAGCAGCTTTGCTAGCGGGAGAAATTACGAGCAGTACTTC. It encodes CASSFASGRNYEQYF.

The chain combines TRBV28 with TRBJ1-2; 7 nucleotides agree with TRBD1. Germline trimming cut 4 bases from V and 4 bases from J; bases unmatched to any gene: 12. The CDR3 has 16 residues. Germline lookup yields CDR1 MDHEN and CDR2 SYDVKM. Here the CDR3 DNA reads TGTGCCAGCAGTTCCACTTCGGGACAGAGAGTCTATGGCTACACCTTC. As protein: CASSSTSGQRVYGYTF.

This clone was counted a single time. Compared with germline, one end of the junction differs, possibly owing to a read error. The gene calls are TRBV5-6 and TRBJ2-7, with D maybe TRBD2 (6 bases). The CDR3 runs 13 residues. CDR1 and CDR2 (germline): SGHDT, YYEEEE. The CDR3 is CASSFRPHSGRSF. As DNA, the CDR3 is TGTGCCAGCAGCTTCCGGCCCCACTCAGGGAGGTCCTTC.

This chain joins TRBV11-3 and TRBJ1-2; the D gene is possibly TRBD1 (6 bases). The CDR3 is made up of 12 amino acids. Trimming stripped 5 bases from V and 8 bases from J, with 12 bases between. The germline CDR1 and CDR2 sequences are SGHNT and YENEEA. CDR3 region: CASSARGGGYTF. In nucleotides, the CDR3 is TGTGCCAGCAGCGCGCGGGGGGGCGGCTACACCTTC.

This chain uses TRBV20-1 with TRBJ2-7; no reliable D call. V dropped 3 bases and J dropped 2 bases, with 8 bases sitting between them. CDR1 and CDR2 from the germline V gene are DFQATT and SNEGSKA (reference sequence). The CDR3 runs 12 residues. DNA for the CDR3: TGCAGTGCTAGTTCTCAGGCCTACGAGCAGTACTTC. Encoded protein: CSASSQAYEQYF.

The gene calls are TRBV5-1 and TRBJ2-3; 8 nucleotides line up with TRBD2. This CDR3 has 14 residues. Germline values: CDR1 SGHRS, CDR2 YFSETQ. J lost 3 bases, V lost 7 bases, and 7 bases had no gene match. CDR3 sequence reads: CASEETSETDTQYF. CDR3 nucleotides: TGCGCCAGCGAAGAGACTAGCGAAACAGATACGCAGTATTTT.

This chain uses TRBV18 with TRBJ2-3; 8 bases are shared with TRBD1. CDR3 size: 16 residues. CDR1 is KGHSH, CDR2 LQKENI, per germline. Unmatched junction bases numbered 9, after V lost 1 base and J lost 6 bases. CDR3 DNA: TGTGCCAGCTCACCACAAAGGGACAGGAAATTCGATACGCAGTATTTT. Amino acids: CASSPQRDRKFDTQYF. The whole variable domain, remainder taken from reference TRBV18 and TRBJ2-3, is NAGVMQNPRHLVRRRGQEARLRCSPMKGHSHVYWYRQLPEEGLKFMVYLQKENIIDESGMPKERFSAEFPKEGPSILRIQQVVRGDSAAYFCASSPQRDRKFDTQYFGPGTRLTVL.

The chain couples TRBV5-1 to TRBJ1-6; a weak D match, TRBD1 (5 bases). This CDR3 region has 14 residues. Deletions cut 5 bases from V and 5 bases from J, with 11 bases between. Germline values: CDR1 SGHRS, CDR2 YFSETQ. CDR3 DNA: TGCGCCAGCAGGTGGGGGGTGAATAATTCACCCCTCCACTTT. This codes for CASRWGVNNSPLHF.

About this clone itself: One end of the junction varies from germline; a read error may be responsible. V is TRBV15 and J is TRBJ2-6; 10 nucleotides align to TRBD1. This CDR3 has 20 residues. Looked up from germline, CDR1 is LNHNV and CDR2 is YYDKDF (reference sequence). CDR3 DNA sequence: TGTGCCACCAGCAGAGGCCGACAGGGGGCGAGGGTTTCAGGGGCCAACGCCCTGACTTTC. The encoded protein is CATSRGRQGARVSGANALTF.

The chain couples TRBV6-5 to TRBJ2-1; 7 bases agree with TRBD2. This CDR3 has 14 residues. CDR1 is MNHEY, CDR2 SVGAGI, per germline. Trimming removed 4 bases from V and 9 bases from J; junction bases left unmatched: 9. The DNA for the CDR3 is TGTGCCAGCAGTTGGGGCATAGGCGGGGGTGAGCAGTTCTTC. Residues: CASSWGIGGGEQFF.

V usage is TRBV27 and J usage is TRBJ2-1, with 7 bases that match TRBD2. The germline CDR1 and CDR2 sequences are MNHEY and SMNVEV (reference sequence). The trim removed 2 bases at V and 10 bases at J, leaving 8 bases unmatched. The CDR3 is made up of 14 amino acids. The CDR3 sequence: CASSLRWTSREQFF. CDR3 DNA: TGTGCCAGCAGTTTACGGTGGACTAGTAGGGAGCAGTTCTTC.

V usage is TRBV6-1 and J usage is TRBJ2-7; perhaps TRBD1 as D (5 bases). Trimming pared 1 base from V and 3 bases from J, leaving 10 bases between. The CDR3 sequence is 14 residues long. Germline V lookup: CDR1 MNHNS, CDR2 SASEGT. The CDR3 nucleotides are TGTGCCAGCAGTGAAGGAGCAGGGTACTACGAGCAGTACGTC. This gives the protein CASSEGAGYYEQYV.

The chain joins TRBV18 to TRBJ1-5; 7 bases align to TRBD1. Germline lookup yields CDR1 KGHSH and CDR2 LQKENI. J was trimmed by 2 bases and V by 2 bases; bases with no gene match: 6. This CDR3 has 16 amino acids. CDR3 nucleotides: TGTGCCAGCTCACCAACCTTCGGACAGGGCAATCAGCCCCAGCATTTT. Its translation: CASSPTFGQGNQPQHF.

In this sample, this clone turned up once. This chain uses TRBV7-2 with TRBJ2-1; D is unresolved. Trimming pared 5 bases from V and 4 bases from J, leaving 6 bases between. The CDR3 runs 12 residues. CDR1 is SGHTA, CDR2 FQGNSA, per germline. The CDR3 spells CASSHIYNEQFF. The CDR3 DNA sequence: TGTGCCAGCAGCCACATTTACAATGAGCAGTTCTTC.

The CDR3 nucleotides are TGTGCCACCAGTGTAAATAGGGTTGGGGCCAAACAAGAGACCCAGTACTTC. Encoded protein: CATSVNRVGAKQETQYF. The chain uses TRBV24-1 and TRBJ2-5, with D possibly TRBD1 on 5 matching bases. The CDR3 runs 17 residues. Trimming shortened V by 5 bases and J by 2 bases, and 20 bases separated the two germline ends. CDR1 is KGHDR and CDR2 is SFDVKD in the germline V gene.

The chain employs TRBV7-2 and TRBJ2-7; 8 nucleotides align to TRBD1. V gave up 3 bases and J gave up 2 bases; unmatched junction bases: 15. Per germline, CDR1 SGHTA and CDR2 FQGNSA. The CDR3 is 18 amino acids. CDR3 bases: TGTGCCAGCAGCTTGGTGGGACAGGCCGGAAGGAACCCCTACGAGCAGTACTTC. As protein: CASSLVGQAGRNPYEQYF.

V and J are TRBV7-2 and TRBJ2-5; D call uncertain. The germline gives CDR1 SGHTA, CDR2 FQGNSA. The CDR3 contains 12 residues. Between the trimmed V and J ends, which lost 5 bases and 0 bases, there was a span of 4 bases. The CDR3 is CASSLYQETQYF. Written as DNA, the CDR3 is TGTGCCAGCAGCCTGTACCAAGAGACCCAGTACTTC.

This rearrangement joins TRBV4-3 to TRBJ1-1; maybe TRBD1 (6 bases). Per the germline V gene, CDR1 is LGHNA and CDR2 is YSLEER. The CDR3 is 15 residues long. The germline V and J ends were trimmed by 0 bases and 5 bases, with 13 bases remaining between them. The CDR3 bases are TGCGCCAGCAGCCAAGACAGGGGTCTATGGACTGAAGCTTTCTTT. Protein sequence: CASSQDRGLWTEAFF.

The chain is built from TRBV10-3 and TRBJ2-5; TRBD2 is a possible D gene (5 bases). The V end lost 5 bases, the J end lost 5 bases, and 18 bases lay between the germline ends. CDR1 and CDR2 from the germline V gene are ENHRY and SYGVKD. The length of the CDR3 is 15 residues. CDR3 region: CAISHSGREGETQYF. CDR3 sequence (DNA): TGTGCCATCAGTCACAGTGGGAGAGAAGGGGAGACCCAGTACTTC.

The V call is TRBV27, the J call TRBJ2-7; 7 positions match TRBD2. The V gene's germline CDR1 is MNHEY and CDR2 SMNVEV (reference sequence). J was trimmed by 0 bases and V by 3 bases; bases with no gene match: 11. The CDR3 runs 17 residues. CDR3 sequence (DNA): TGTGCCAGCAGTTTCACCCCAACTAGCGTAAGCTCCTACGAGCAGTACTTC. This codes for CASSFTPTSVSSYEQYF.

The gene calls are TRBV4-1 and TRBJ2-1; 8 bases are a match to TRBD2. The V gene's germline CDR1 is MGHRA and CDR2 YSYEKL. The CDR3 runs to 15 residues. Trimming took 1 base from V and 10 from J; bases not matched to a gene: 9. The CDR3 region is CASSQVSREAEEQFF. For the CDR3, the DNA is TGCGCCAGCAGCCAAGTTTCGCGGGAGGCCGAGGAGCAGTTCTTC.

The count of this clone is one. The chain employs TRBV5-1 and TRBJ1-1; possible D gene TRBD1, 6 bases. V gave up 0 bases and J gave up 7 bases, with 13 bases separating them. The CDR3 spans 14 residues. Germline CDR1 and CDR2: SGHRS and YFSETQ. CDR3 protein: CASSLVGRGNEAFF. In nucleotides, the CDR3 is TGCGCCAGCAGCTTGGTGGGCAGGGGCAATGAAGCTTTCTTT. The complete variable domain, with remaining parts taken from reference TRBV5-1 and TRBJ1-1, reads KAGVTQTPRYLIKTRGQQVTLSCSPISGHRSVSWYQQTPGQGLQFLFEYFSETQRNKGNFPGRFSGRQFSNSRSEMNVSTLELGDSALYLCASSLVGRGNEAFFGQGTRLTVV.

The chain carries TRBV27 and TRBJ2-3, with 13 bases matching TRBD2. The ends lost 6 bases at V and 5 bases at J; junction bases unmatched: 14. The CDR3 length is 18 residues. Germline values: CDR1 MNHEY, CDR2 SMNVEV (reference sequence). The CDR3 DNA sequence: TGTGCCAGCAGCCGCTCCGGGACTAGCGGGAAAAGGGGAGATACGCAGTATTTT. Translating it yields CASSRSGTSGKRGDTQYF.

J is TRBJ2-3 and V is TRBV14; TRBD2 agrees at 11 bases. CDR1 is SGHDN, CDR2 FVKESK, per germline. The ends lost 4 bases at V and 0 bases at J; junction bases unmatched: 3. The CDR3 loop spans 16 amino acids. In nucleotides, the CDR3 is TGTGCCAGCAGCCCCCTAGCGGGGGGTAGCACAGATACGCAGTATTTT. Translation: CASSPLAGGSTDTQYF.

This chain joins TRBV7-9 and TRBJ2-3; 13 bases match TRBD2. The V segment lost 7 bases and the J segment 1 base; nucleotides outside the gene matches: 5. CDR1 SEHNR and CDR2 FQNEAQ come from the germline V gene (reference sequence). The CDR3 has 16 amino acids. Here the CDR3 DNA reads TGTGCCAGCATACTAGCGGGAGGGGTGGGCACAGATACGCAGTATTTT. Translation: CASILAGGVGTDTQYF. Combining the CDR3 with reference TRBV7-9 and TRBJ2-3 gives the whole variable domain DTGVSQNPRHKITKRGQNVTFRCDPISEHNRLYWYRQTLGQGPEFLTYFQNEAQLEKSRLLSDRFSAERPKGSFSTLEIQRTEQGDSAMYLCASILAGGVGTDTQYFGPGTRLTVL.

The chain employs TRBV3-1 (or the pseudogene TRBV3-2) and TRBJ1-2; TRBD1 might be the D (5 bases). Germline V gene lookup returns CDR1 LGHDT and CDR2 YNNKEL (reference sequence). The V gene lost 0 bases and the J gene lost 4 bases, with 6 bases spanning the gap. CDR3 length: 13 residues. CDR3 protein: CASSQDGAYGYTF. The CDR3 DNA follows: TGTGCCAGCAGCCAAGATGGGGCCTATGGCTACACCTTC.